The present TCR beta chain was sequenced within a study of CD8 T cells in ankylosing spondylitis. The study, taken as a whole, reports: About 8 highly homologous variants made up a TCR beta motif, and this motif appeared characteristic of ankylosing spondylitis blood.

Concerning this clonotype: Antigen: not known.

TCRdb reprocessed the 5' RACE reads via MiXCR and lists one record per CDR3 protein. Of about 400,000 distinct CDR3 sequences listed, 20% to 25% are singletons. Sequenced input: blood, either unsorted or a sorted T cell fraction (not recorded which). This clonotype was sampled from a male donor with ankylosing spondylitis.

DNA for the CDR3: TGTGCCAGCAGTTTAGCGGGGCCCAATTTGGGGGAGACCCAGTACTTC. Amino acids: CASSLAGPNLGETQYF. The V gene is TRBV12-3 or TRBV12-4, the J gene TRBJ2-5; D might be TRBD1 (5 bases). CDR3 size: 16 residues. V was pared by 0 bases and J by 5 bases, with 16 bases between.